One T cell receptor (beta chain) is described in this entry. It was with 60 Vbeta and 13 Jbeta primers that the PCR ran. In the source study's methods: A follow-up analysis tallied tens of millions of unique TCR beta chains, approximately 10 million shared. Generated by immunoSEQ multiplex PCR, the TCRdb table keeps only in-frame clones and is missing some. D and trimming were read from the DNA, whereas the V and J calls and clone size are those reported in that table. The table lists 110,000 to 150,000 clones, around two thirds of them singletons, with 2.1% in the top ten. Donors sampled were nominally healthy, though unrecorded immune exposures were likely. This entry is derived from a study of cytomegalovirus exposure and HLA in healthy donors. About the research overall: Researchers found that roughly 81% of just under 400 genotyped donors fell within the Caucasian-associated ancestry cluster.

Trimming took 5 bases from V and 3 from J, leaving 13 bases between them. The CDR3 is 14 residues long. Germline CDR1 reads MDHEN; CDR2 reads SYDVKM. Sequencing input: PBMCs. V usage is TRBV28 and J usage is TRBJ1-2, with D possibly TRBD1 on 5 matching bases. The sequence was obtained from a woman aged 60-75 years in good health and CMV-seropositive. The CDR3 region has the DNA TGTGCCAGCAGTCCTCCCGGGACTCACTATGGCTACACCTTC. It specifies CASSPPGTHYGYTF.